This TCR beta chain was observed in a study of cytomegalovirus exposure and HLA in healthy donors. On this clone: The sample holds other DNA sequences that translate to the same CDR3.

A multiplex PCR was run with 60 Vbeta primers and 13 Jbeta primers. Sequencing was performed with immunoSEQ multiplex PCR; in TCRdb, only in-frame clones are kept and a portion is missing. The table includes some 130,000 clones, around 77% detected once. Per germline, CDR1 SNHLY and CDR2 FYNNEI. V was pared by 4 bases and J by 4 bases, with 8 bases between. This CDR3 is 13 amino acids long. Among the donors, all were healthy bone marrow donors. The TCR originated in a man in his thirties or forties in good health and CMV-seronegative. The specimen sequenced was PBMCs. The gene calls are TRBV2 and TRBJ1-5; TRBD1 might be the D (6 bases). CDR3 bases: TGTGCCAGCAGTGGGCAGGGGAATCAGCCCCAGCATTTT. Translation gives CASSGQGNQPQHF. Looking up the rest from reference TRBV2 and TRBJ1-5 gives the full variable domain: EPEVTQTPSHQVTQMGQEVILRCVPISNHLYFYWYRQILGQKVEFLVSFYNNEISEKSEIFDDQFSVERPDGSNFTLKIRSTKLEDSAMYFCASSGQGNQPQHFGDGTRLSIL.